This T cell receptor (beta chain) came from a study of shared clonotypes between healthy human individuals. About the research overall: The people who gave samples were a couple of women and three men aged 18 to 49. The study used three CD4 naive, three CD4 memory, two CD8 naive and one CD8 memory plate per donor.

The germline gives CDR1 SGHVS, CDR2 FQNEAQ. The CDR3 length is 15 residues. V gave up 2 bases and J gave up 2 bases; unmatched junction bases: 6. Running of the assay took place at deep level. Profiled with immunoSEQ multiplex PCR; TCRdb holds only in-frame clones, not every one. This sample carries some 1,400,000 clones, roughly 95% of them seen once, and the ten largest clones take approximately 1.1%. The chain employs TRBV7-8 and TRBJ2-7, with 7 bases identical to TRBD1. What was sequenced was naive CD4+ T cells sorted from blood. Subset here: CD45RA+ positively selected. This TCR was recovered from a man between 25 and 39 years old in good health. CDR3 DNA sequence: TGTGCCAGCAGCTTACGTGGGACAGAAACCTACGAGCAGTACTTC. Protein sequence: CASSLRGTETYEQYF.